The rows below give T cell receptor beta chains drawn from one sample of a study of technical replicates of blood from a handful of donors. Here immunoSEQ multiplex PCR was the method, and the copy in TCRdb shows in-frame clones only, minus some. The sample holds tens of thousands of clones, 92% seen once. Specimen: T cells isolated from PBMCs. The receptors here all came from a human donor in good health. Each CDR3 is given with its conserved first and last residue. D genes are given only for firm matches. The listing skips clone size in some rows; elsewhere it reads once, few, many or a size class.

D	size	J	V	DNA	CDR3
TRBD2	.	TRBJ2-7	TRBV5-4	TGTGCCAGCAGCCGCACTAGCGGGAGTCCTAGGGAGCAGTACTTC	CASSRTSGSPREQYF
.	.	TRBJ1-6	TRBV2	TGTGCCAGCAGCGGCGGGCCTTCACCCCTCCACTTT	CASSGGPSPLHF
.	.	TRBJ1-1	TRBV27	TGTGCCAGCAGTTTTCAGGGTGGGACTGAAGCTTTCTTT	CASSFQGGTEAFF
TRBD2	.	TRBJ2-7	TRBV10-3	TGTGCCATCAGGAAGCGGGAGGGCCAGTACGAGCAGTACTTC	CAIRKREGQYEQYF
.	.	TRBJ1-1	TRBV7-9	TGTGCCAGCAGCTTAGCCAGGGCTATAGAGAACACTGAAGCTTTCTTT	CASSLARAIENTEAFF
.	few	TRBJ1-1	TRBV29-1	TGCAGCGTTTCAGGTCCTGAAGCTTTCTTT	CSVSGPEAFF
.	.	TRBJ2-7	TRBV19	TGTGCCAGGTATACACGACAGGCAGACTCCTACGAGCAGTACTTC	CARYTRQADSYEQYF
TRBD1	once	TRBJ1-1	TRBV9	TGTGCCAGCAGCCCGGAGGGGGCCGTTGGGGCTTTCTTT	CASSPEGAVGAFF
.	.	TRBJ1-1	TRBV5-1	TGCGCCAGCAGCGTGGGGACACTGACTGAAGCTTTCTTT	CASSVGTLTEAFF
TRBD2	.	TRBJ2-1	TRBV7-6	TGTGCCAGCAGCTTATTGAGAGGTGGCGGGAGTCTCAATGAGCAGTTCTTC	CASSLLRGGGSLNEQFF
.	.	TRBJ1-2	TRBV4-1	TGCGCCAGCAGCCAAACAGAATTCTATGGCTACACCTTC	CASSQTEFYGYTF
TRBD2	once	TRBJ2-1	TRBV5-1	TGCGCCAGCAGCAAAGGACTAGCGGGACCGAACAATGAGCAGTTCTTC	CASSKGLAGPNNEQFF
.	.	TRBJ2-3	TRBV7-9	TGTGCCAGCAGCTTATCGCCCGCGGGGGCCGGGGATACGCAGTATTTT	CASSLSPAGAGDTQYF
TRBD2	.	TRBJ2-1	TRBV18	TGTGCCAGCTCAGCACTAGCGGGGGGGTACAATGAGCAGTTCTTC	CASSALAGGYNEQFF
.	.	TRBJ2-7	TRBV7-2	TGTGCCAGCAGCTGGGACTTGATGAACTACGAGCAGTACTTC	CASSWDLMNYEQYF
.	.	TRBJ1-1	TRBV28	TGTGCCAGCAGTCTATCCGGACGGGGGACCGTGAACACTGAAGCTTTCTTT	CASSLSGRGTVNTEAFF
TRBD1	.	TRBJ2-7	TRBV15	TGTGCCACCAGCAGGAACCGGAACAGGGGTCATTACGAGCAGTACTTC	CATSRNRNRGHYEQYF
.	.	TRBJ1-1	TRBV28	TGTGCCAGCAGCCCAGGGGCAACTGAAGCTTTCTTT	CASSPGATEAFF
.	.	TRBJ1-5	TRBV9	TGTGCCAGCAGCGTAGACACCGGGTTCCAGCCCCAGCATTTT	CASSVDTGFQPQHF
.	.	TRBJ1-3	TRBV7-8	TGTGCCAGCAGCTCCCCCGACAGTGGAAACACCATATATTTT	CASSSPDSGNTIYF
.	.	TRBJ2-7	TRBV2	TGTGCCAGCAAGGGGGCAGGGAGGCCAAGCTCCTACGAGCAGTACTTC	CASKGAGRPSSYEQYF
.	few	TRBJ2-3	TRBV2	TGTGCCAGTAGCCCCTGGTCGAGCACAGATACGCAGTATTTT	CASSPWSSTDTQYF
TRBD1	.	TRBJ2-1	TRBV5-1	TGCGCCAGCAGCTTTAACCCGGGACAGGGGGCCGGTGAGCAGTTCTTC	CASSFNPGQGAGEQFF
.	few	TRBJ1-4	TRBV29-1	TGCAGCGTGAGACTGGGACTCCAGAATGAAAAACTGTTTTTT	CSVRLGLQNEKLFF
TRBD2	.	TRBJ2-2	TRBV7-8	TGTGCCAGCAGCAGAATAGCGGGGGGGCAGGGCACCGGGGAGCTGTTTTTT	CASSRIAGGQGTGELFF
TRBD2	.	TRBJ2-1	TRBV11-2	TGTGCCAGCAGCTTTCAAAAGCGGGGGTGGGACAATGAGCAGTTCTTC	CASSFQKRGWDNEQFF
.	.	TRBJ1-2	TRBV29-1	TGCAGCGCTGCCCTTAGGCTCGGGGAGGGCTACACCTTC	CSAALRLGEGYTF
.	.	TRBJ1-1	TRBV9	TGTGCCAGCAGCTCCTCGACAGGACAGAACACTGAAGCTTTCTTT	CASSSSTGQNTEAFF
.	.	TRBJ2-7	TRBV19	TGTGCCAGTAGCCCCGACAGTAACGAGCAGTACTTC	CASSPDSNEQYF
TRBD1	.	TRBJ2-6	TRBV6-4	TGTGCCAGCAGTGGGGACAGGGAGAGCTCTGGGGCCAACGTCCTGACTTTC	CASSGDRESSGANVLTF
TRBD1	.	TRBJ2-7	TRBV27	TGTGCCAGCAGTTGGGACAGCTACGAGCAGTACTTC	CASSWDSYEQYF
.	.	TRBJ1-5	TRBV6-5	TGTGCCAGCAGTTACGGTAGCGGGAATCAGCCCCAGCATTTT	CASSYGSGNQPQHF
.	.	TRBJ2-7	TRBV18	TGTGCCAGCTCATCAGGATCCCCTGGCGAGCAGTACTTC	CASSSGSPGEQYF
.	.	TRBJ2-1	TRBV6-5	TGTGCCAGCAGTTACTCTCAGGGAAATGAGCAGTTCTTC	CASSYSQGNEQFF
.	.	TRBJ2-7	TRBV27	TGTGCCAGCAGTACTAGGACAGACCCCCTCTACGAGCAGTACTTC	CASSTRTDPLYEQYF
TRBD1	.	TRBJ1-1	TRBV6-6	TGTGCCAGCAGACAGGGGCTCGATAGGACTGAAGCTTTCTTT	CASRQGLDRTEAFF
.	.	TRBJ1-4	TRBV28	TGTGCCAGCAGTACCCGGACAGTGAACTATGAAAAACTGTTTTTT	CASSTRTVNYEKLFF
.	.	TRBJ2-3	TRBV7-3	TGTGCCAGCAGCTTAAGAGGGGGAGCCAGCACAGATACGCAGTATTTT	CASSLRGGASTDTQYF
.	once	TRBJ1-4	TRBV18	TGTGCCAGCTCACTAGGGGAAGGCGAAAAACTGTTTTTT	CASSLGEGEKLFF
.	.	TRBJ2-7	TRBV10-1	TGCGCCAGCAGTGAACAGCTCTACGAGCAGTACTTC	CASSEQLYEQYF
.	.	TRBJ2-3	TRBV4-1	TGCGCCAGCAGCCAAGGGAGGTACCCCGCAGATACGCAGTATTTT	CASSQGRYPADTQYF
.	.	TRBJ1-1	TRBV20-1	TGCAGTGCTGATACTGGGGGCTCAGCTTTCTTT	CSADTGGSAFF
.	.	TRBJ2-5	TRBV4-2	TGTGCCAGCAGCCAAGTTCAGAAAGAGACCCAGTACTTC	CASSQVQKETQYF
.	.	TRBJ1-2	TRBV28	TGTGCCACCCTGACCGACCGGCAGGGGAAGGGGTTTTATGGCTACACCTTC	CATLTDRQGKGFYGYTF
TRBD1	.	TRBJ1-1	TRBV2	TGTGCCAGCAGTGGGACAGGGGAATGGTCTGAAGCTTTCTTT	CASSGTGEWSEAFF
.	.	TRBJ2-2	TRBV5-1	TGCGCCAGCAGCTTGCTGGGGGACATCAGCTCCAGGAACACCGGGGAGCTGTTTTTT	CASSLLGDISSRNTGELFF
.	.	TRBJ2-2	TRBV2	TGTGCCAGCACTCGTTTGTTCGGGAAGAACACCGGGGAGCTGTTTTTT	CASTRLFGKNTGELFF
TRBD1	.	TRBJ1-1	TRBV29-1	TGCAGCGGAGGGGGCTGGGGGAACACTGAAGCTTTCTTT	CSGGGWGNTEAFF
TRBD2	.	TRBJ2-3	TRBV7-9	TGTGCCAGCAGCTTACGCAGGGGACTAGCGGGAGCAGATACGCAGTATTTT	CASSLRRGLAGADTQYF
TRBD1	.	TRBJ1-5	TRBV10-2	TGCGCCAGCAGGACAGGGAACCAGCCCCAGCATTTT	CASRTGNQPQHF
.	.	TRBJ1-2	TRBV28	TGTGCCAGCAGGCCCGAGAGGGTACATATCGGCTACACCTTC	CASRPERVHIGYTF
.	.	TRBJ2-7	TRBV27	TGTGCCAGCAGTTCTGGGACTGAGCAGTACTTC	CASSSGTEQYF